This entry describes one T cell receptor (beta chain). Its antigen is unknown. This record comes from a study of cytomegalovirus exposure and HLA in healthy donors. Study details: Falling in the Caucasian-associated ancestry cluster were about four fifths of under 450 genotyped donors. Findings and caveats of the study: Previously analyzed data showed that most TCR beta V segments were productive at a frequency of about 87% or about 30%. The listing of 150 or so TCR beta chains classed them as cytomegalovirus-associated.

Trimming took 1 base from V and 4 from J, leaving 11 bases between them. The length of the CDR3 is 14 residues. Germline V gene sequence: CDR1 SGHRS, CDR2 YFSETQ. PCR amplification relied on 60 Vbeta primers (plus 13 Jbeta primers). Original processing notes: The authors later counted roughly 87 million unique TCR beta chains, around 9.9 million of them shared. Produced via immunoSEQ multiplex PCR; TCRdb's table is partial and in-frame only. From that table come the V and J calls and clone size; the DNA was used to work out D and trimming. The sample carries over 120,000 clones, around 86% recorded once.

This clonotype was sampled from a woman in her 30s in good health and CMV-seronegative. Specimen: PBMCs. The chain has TRBV5-1 and TRBJ2-5, with D possibly matching TRBD2 (6 bases). Here the CDR3 DNA reads TGCGCCAGCAGCTTGTATCGGGGAGGAGAGACCCAGTACTTC. It translates to CASSLYRGGETQYF.